The 2 T cell receptor beta chains listed next were all sequenced from one sample in a study of T-cell memory formation after mild COVID-19. TCRdb reprocessed the 5' RACE reads via MiXCR and lists one record per CDR3 protein. The table records around 200,000 distinct CDR3 sequences, more than 8% of them present only once. Sequencing was done on a sample of PBMCs or a T cell subset sorted from them (not recorded which). These TCRs come from a man aged 18 to 29 who had mild COVID-19 (a few samples of this study predate the infection). Cell type and time point are not known.

This clonotype was detected ten times or more. This chain joins TRBV20-1 and TRBJ2-7, with TRBD2 matching 12 bases. The V segment lost 0 bases and the J segment 4 bases; nucleotides outside the gene matches: 4. Germline V gene sequence: CDR1 DFQATT, CDR2 SNEGSKA (reference sequence). This CDR3 contains 15 residues. The CDR3 DNA is TGCAGTGCTAGAGATCCAGGACTAGCGGGGTACGAGCAGTACTTC. Translating it yields CSARDPGLAGYEQYF.

This clonotype was recorded a few times. The chain combines TRBV7-3 with TRBJ1-1, with a weak D call TRBD1 (5 bases). Per the germline V gene, CDR1 is SGHTA and CDR2 is FQGTGA. The CDR3 runs to 14 residues. The V and J ends lost 3 bases and 2 bases respectively, with 10 bases between them. In DNA, the CDR3 is TGTGCCAGCAGCTTGGGGGTATCCAACACTGAAGCTTTCTTT. It is translated as CASSLGVSNTEAFF.